These 20 T cell receptor beta chains came from one sample sequenced in a study of T cell responses to AZD1222 COVID-19 vaccine. Profiled with immunoSEQ multiplex PCR; TCRdb holds only in-frame clones, not every one. The table lists about 68,000 clones, around 80% of them singletons. The starting material was peripheral blood, obtained on day 0 of AZD1222 vaccination. These receptors all stem from an adult in good health.

The CDR3 protein is CASSLDGNSYEQYF. CDR3 nucleotide sequence: TGTGCCAGCAGCTTGGATGGTAACTCCTACGAGCAGTACTTC. This chain uses TRBV7-2 with TRBJ2-7, with D uncertain. V lost 3 bases and J 0 bases, leaving 9 bases between the germline ends. The CDR3 loop spans 14 amino acids. CDR1 and CDR2 from the germline V gene are SGHTA and FQGNSA.

The chain combines TRBV30 with TRBJ1-2; D ambiguous. The CDR3 consists of 15 residues. Between the trimmed V and J ends, which lost 0 bases and 5 bases, there was a span of 16 bases. CDR1 and CDR2 from the germline V gene are GTSNPN and SVGIG (reference sequence). DNA of the CDR3: TGTGCCTGGAGTGTAACTGGTGGCTCTTTTTATGGCTACACCTTC. Its protein is CAWSVTGGSFYGYTF.

The chain employs TRBV28 and TRBJ1-2; D unclear. The V and J ends lost 6 bases and 4 bases respectively, with 12 bases between them. The CDR3 totals 13 residues. Germline V gene sequence: CDR1 MDHEN, CDR2 SYDVKM. CDR3 region: CASSPTHIYGYTF. The CDR3 DNA reads as TGTGCCAGCAGCCCGACCCACATCTATGGCTACACCTTC.

This clone appeared once. The rearrangement links TRBV7-8 to TRBJ1-3; the match to TRBD1 covers 7 bases. Germline CDR1 SGHVS, CDR2 FQNEAQ. CDR3 length equals 14 residues. The V gene end was trimmed by 5 bases and the J gene end by 2 bases; junction bases not matched to a gene: 3. DNA of the CDR3: TGTGCCAGCAGCCGAGGGACAGCTGGAAACACCATATATTTT. It specifies CASSRGTAGNTIYF.

The J gene is TRBJ1-4, the V gene TRBV27, with TRBD1 identical over 7 bases. CDR1 MNHEY and CDR2 SMNVEV come from the germline V gene (reference sequence). The CDR3 is 15 amino acids. V lost 8 bases, J lost 0 bases, and 6 bases stayed unmatched. The CDR3 reads CASYGTDSTNEKLFF. The CDR3 DNA is TGTGCCAGCTACGGGACAGACTCAACTAATGAAAAACTGTTTTTT. Filled out from reference TRBV27 and TRBJ1-4, the complete variable domain reads EAQVTQNPRYLITVTGKKLTVTCSQNMNHEYMSWYRQDPGLGLRQIYYSMNVEVTDKGDVPEGYKVSRKEKRNFPLILESPSPNQTSLYFCASYGTDSTNEKLFFGSGTQLSVL.

V and J are TRBV5-6 and TRBJ2-3, with 11 bases identical to TRBD2. CDR3 length equals 16 residues. V shed 4 bases and J 2 bases; nucleotides not matched to a gene: 6. The germline V gene encodes CDR1 SGHDT and CDR2 YYEEEE. Here the CDR3 DNA reads TGTGCCAGCAGCCCACTGACTAGCGGGGTCACAGATACGCAGTATTTT. Amino acids: CASSPLTSGVTDTQYF. Filled out from reference TRBV5-6 and TRBJ2-3, the complete variable domain reads DAGVTQSPTHLIKTRGQQVTLRCSPKSGHDTVSWYQQALGQGPQFIFQYYEEEERQRGNFPDRFSGHQFPNYSSELNVNALLLGDSALYLCASSPLTSGVTDTQYFGPGTRLTVL.

This chain joins TRBV18 and TRBJ2-3; 8 bases match TRBD2. The germline CDR1 and CDR2 sequences are KGHSH and LQKENI. This CDR3 has 16 residues. V shed 4 bases and J 5 bases; nucleotides not matched to a gene: 11. The CDR3 is CASSLTSGPTQDTQYF. CDR3 coding DNA: TGTGCCAGCTCACTTACTAGCGGCCCCACCCAAGATACGCAGTATTTT.

In DNA, the CDR3 is TGTGCCAGTACCCCGGGACAGGGGGCCTCTGGGGCCAACGTCCTGACTTTC. It specifies CASTPGQGASGANVLTF. The chain couples TRBV19 to TRBJ2-6, with 12 bases that match TRBD1. The germline CDR1 and CDR2 sequences are LNHDA and SQIVND (reference sequence). The CDR3 runs to 17 residues. J was trimmed by 0 bases and V by 7 bases; bases with no gene match: 4.

The chain couples TRBV30 to TRBJ2-5, with TRBD2 matching 11 bases. V trimming: 4 bases; J trimming: 4 bases; junction bases outside the gene matches: 11. Germline-derived CDR1 and CDR2 are GTSNPN and SVGIG (reference sequence). The CDR3 is 16 amino acids. CDR3 sequence: CAWTLGLAGGGETQYF. CDR3 DNA sequence: TGTGCCTGGACCTTGGGCCTAGCGGGGGGCGGAGAGACCCAGTACTTC.

The V call is TRBV5-4, the J call TRBJ2-2; no firm D call. V lost 0 bases, J lost 4 bases, and 13 bases lay in between. This CDR3 contains 16 residues. Germline loops: CDR1 SGHNT, CDR2 YYREEE (reference sequence). CDR3 nucleotides: TGTGCCAGCAGCTTGGAACCTAACGTTGGCACCGGGGAGCTGTTTTTT. Protein sequence: CASSLEPNVGTGELFF.

This clone has only a few counts. V and J are TRBV5-1 and TRBJ1-2; tentative D call: TRBD1 (6 bases). The CDR3 spans 15 residues. CDR1 SGHRS and CDR2 YFSETQ come from the germline V gene. V was clipped by 1 base and J by 6 bases, with 16 bases between them. The CDR3: CASSLLGQGDNGYTF. The CDR3 nucleotides are TGCGCCAGCAGCTTGTTGGGGCAAGGGGACAATGGCTACACCTTC.

The sample holds a few counts of this clone. The V and J genes are TRBV19 and TRBJ2-5; TRBD1 might be the D (6 bases). Germline CDR1 is LNHDA and CDR2 is SQIVND (reference sequence). This CDR3 contains 14 residues. Trimming shortened V by 2 bases and J by 4 bases, and 11 bases separated the two germline ends. The CDR3, as DNA: TGTGCCAGTAGTATATTCGGCAGGGGAGAGACCCAGTACTTC. It codes for CASSIFGRGETQYF.

This chain connects TRBV19 to TRBJ1-5; D is unclear. CDR3 length equals 15 residues. Germline loops: CDR1 LNHDA, CDR2 SQIVND (reference sequence). Trimming took off 7 bases at V and 3 bases at J, with 16 bases between the two ends. The CDR3 spells CASTPGREYNQPQHF. CDR3 nucleotides: TGTGCCAGTACCCCGGGTAGGGAGTACAATCAGCCCCAGCATTTT.

This clone has just one count. V is TRBV30 and J is TRBJ2-4, with D maybe TRBD2 (6 bases). Germline CDR1 is GTSNPN and CDR2 is SVGIG (reference sequence). This CDR3 has 17 amino acids. V dropped 2 bases and J dropped 7 bases, with 24 bases sitting between them. CDR3 region: CAWSFTRVSGVPNIQYF. The CDR3 DNA is TGTGCCTGGAGTTTCACCCGGGTGTCGGGGGTCCCGAACATTCAGTACTTC. Looking up the rest from reference TRBV30 and TRBJ2-4 gives the full variable domain: SQTIHQWPATLVQPVGSPLSLECTVEGTSNPNLYWYRQAAGRGLQLLFYSVGIGQISSEVPQNLSASRPQDRQFILSSKKLLLSDSGFYLCAWSFTRVSGVPNIQYFGAGTRLSVL.

This clone has only a few counts. The chain recombines TRBV6-6 with TRBJ1-3; D remains unclear. Germline loops: CDR1 MNHNY, CDR2 SVGAGI (reference sequence). The CDR3 has 15 amino acids. Trimming removed 5 bases from V and 0 bases from J, with 11 bases in between. CDR3 amino acids: CASSHDRDSGNTIYF. In nucleotides, the CDR3 is TGTGCCAGCAGTCACGACCGGGACTCTGGAAACACCATATATTTT.

This clone was seen many times. The V and J genes are TRBV6-5 and TRBJ2-7; 8 bases fit TRBD1. V gave up 0 bases and J gave up 3 bases; unmatched junction bases: 7. Germline CDR1 and CDR2: MNHEY and SVGAGI. This CDR3 has 16 residues. CDR3 nucleotide sequence: TGTGCCAGCAGTTACTCCGGACAGGGTATGAACTACGAGCAGTACTTC. Its translation: CASSYSGQGMNYEQYF.

The chain carries TRBV30 and TRBJ1-3, with TRBD1 identical over 9 bases. CDR3 length: 14 amino acids. Germline-derived CDR1 and CDR2 are GTSNPN and SVGIG (reference sequence). Germline trimming cut 5 bases from V and 4 bases from J; bases unmatched to any gene: 6. The CDR3 DNA is TGTGCCTGGTTGACAGGGGGATGGGGAAACACCATATATTTT. Translated, it gives CAWLTGGWGNTIYF.

The CDR3 nucleotides read TGTGCCGGACAAAACAATGAGCAGTTCTTC. It specifies CAGQNNEQFF. The V call is TRBV30, the J call TRBJ2-1; tentative D call: TRBD1 (5 bases). The CDR3 is made up of 10 amino acids. Trimming cost V 8 bases and J 5 bases, with 7 bases left between them. Germline CDR1 and CDR2: GTSNPN and SVGIG (reference sequence). Full variable domain (rest looked up from reference TRBV30 and TRBJ2-1): SQTIHQWPATLVQPVGSPLSLECTVEGTSNPNLYWYRQAAGRGLQLLFYSVGIGQISSEVPQNLSASRPQDRQFILSSKKLLLSDSGFYLCAGQNNEQFFGPGTRLTVL.

The sample holds one count of this clone. This chain links TRBV4-3 with TRBJ1-1, with unresolved D. Germline V gene data show CDR1 as LGHNA and CDR2 as YSLEER. The CDR3 runs 14 residues. V was shortened by 2 bases and J by 0 bases, with 7 bases between the two germline ends. In DNA, the CDR3 is TGCGCCAGCAGCCAAACTATGCTGAACACTGAAGCTTTCTTT. This gives the protein CASSQTMLNTEAFF.

This clone was seen more than once but under ten times. The chain joins TRBV4-1 to TRBJ2-3; the match to TRBD2 covers 7 bases. Trimming removed 4 bases from V and 4 bases from J; junction bases left unmatched: 14. Germline V gene lookup returns CDR1 MGHRA and CDR2 YSYEKL. The CDR3 is 17 amino acids. CDR3 bases: TGCGCCAGCAGCCTACTAGCGCCATACCTCCGCCCAGATACGCAGTATTTT. This sequence encodes CASSLLAPYLRPDTQYF.